The 29 T cell receptor beta chains listed next were all sequenced from one sample in a study of tumor-infiltrating lymphocytes in primary liver carcinoma (dated by TCRdb to 2016 to 2017). Sequencing took place on an Illumina HiSeq 2500. Using a constant-region primer and ProtoScript II reverse transcriptase, TCRbeta-specific cDNA was reverse-transcribed from 450 to 650 ng total RNA. Three nested multiplex PCR rounds, following a slightly modified ARM-PCR procedure, were used to build the TCRbeta libraries. Each of the first two PCR rounds ran for approximately 10 cycles using multiplex TRBV1-TRBV30 forward primers together with a Cbeta reverse primer. TCRdb passed the public sequencing reads through fastp at Q25 and MiXCR, retaining productive beta sequences. Entries are consolidated by CDR3 protein sequence, retaining the most common genes and DNA. The sample records about 320,000 distinct CDR3 sequences, about 60% of which are singletons. The ten largest clones take up roughly 9% of the sample.

Blood RNA was extracted from unsorted whole blood using TRIzol reagent, and germline DNA was obtained with the DNeasy Blood & Tissue kit. The source material was peripheral blood. The receptor source for this set is a man aged 35 to 55 with primary liver carcinoma and hepatitis B virus infection.

V and J are TRBV28 and TRBJ1-3; the D gene is possibly TRBD1 (5 bases). Germline V CDR1 and CDR2: MDHEN, SYDVKM. V lost 3 bases and J 5 bases, leaving 20 bases between the germline ends. CDR3 size: 17 residues. CDR3 loop: CASSFPIAGLSRNTIYF. In DNA, the CDR3 is TGTGCCAGCAGTTTTCCCATAGCGGGGCTCTCGAGAAACACCATATATTTT.

The chain combines TRBV7-9 with TRBJ1-4; 9 nucleotides match TRBD1. The CDR3 spans 14 residues. CDR1 is SEHNR, CDR2 FQNEAQ, per germline (reference sequence). Germline trimming cut 3 bases from V and 8 bases from J; bases unmatched to any gene: 4. The CDR3 coding sequence is TGTGCCAGCAGCTTGGGACAGGGATTAGAAAAACTGTTTTTT. Its protein product is CASSLGQGLEKLFF.

Note on this clonotype: This CDR3 fails to terminate in the conserved phenylalanine or tryptophan, so it likely reflects a read error. It is unclear where the CDR3 begins or ends on the DNA, so no DNA is shown, and the CDR3 is as TCRdb lists it. The V call is TRBV10-3, the J call TRBJ2-7; the D segment call TRBD1 is taken from the table without a DNA check. Termini included, the CDR3 measures 13 amino acids. Per the germline V gene, CDR1 is ENHRY and CDR2 is SYGVKD. Here the CDR3 reads CAISGTGGNEQNI.

A single count supports this clonotype. A much larger clonotype is one base distant, so this may be a read error. The chain carries TRBV6-1 and TRBJ2-7; D may be TRBD2 (5 bases). Germline values: CDR1 MNHNS, CDR2 SASEGT. The CDR3 sequence is 14 residues long. The CDR3 region is CATSDYARSYEQYF. The CDR3 DNA reads as TGTGCCACCAGTGACTATGCTAGGTCCTACGAGCAGTACTTC.

This clonotype was recorded only once. Germline is not matched at one junction end, which may reflect a read error. The genes are TRBV5-1 and TRBJ2-1, with a tentative D call TRBD1 (6 bases). Per the germline V gene, CDR1 is SGHRS and CDR2 is YFSETQ. This CDR3 is 14 amino acids long. The chain's CDR3 is CASSGGQSYDEQFF. The CDR3 DNA follows: TGCGCCAGCAGCGGTGGACAGTCCTACGATGAGCAGTTCTTC.

The rearrangement links TRBV14 to TRBJ2-7, with 12 bases identical to TRBD2. The V gene's germline CDR1 is SGHDN and CDR2 FVKESK. The CDR3 extends over 15 amino acids. V shed 4 bases and J 2 bases; nucleotides not matched to a gene: 3. CDR3 residues: CASSRRTSGAYEQYF. CDR3 nucleotide sequence: TGTGCCAGCAGCCGTCGGACTAGCGGGGCCTACGAGCAGTACTTC.

Points on this clonotype: It may be a read error: a sequence one base away is much more abundant. The gene calls are TRBV6-6 and TRBJ2-5; 11 bases are a match to TRBD2. The germline CDR1 and CDR2 sequences are MNHNY and SVGAGI (reference sequence). This CDR3 region has 15 residues. Trimming removed 2 bases from V and 3 bases from J; junction bases left unmatched: 2. CDR3 sequence (DNA): TGTGCCAGCAGTTACGTAGCGGGAGGGAAAGAGACCCAGTACTTC. Translating it yields CASSYVAGGKETQYF.

The chain's CDR3 is CASRQAGATPDTQYF. CDR3 in DNA: TGTGCCAGCCGCCAGGCGGGAGCAACACCAGATACGCAGTATTTT. The rearrangement joins TRBV13 to TRBJ2-3, with 7 bases that match TRBD2. V trimming: 8 bases; J trimming: 4 bases; junction bases outside the gene matches: 12. This CDR3 has 15 residues. Germline lookup yields CDR1 PRHDT and CDR2 FYEKMQ (reference sequence).

To note about this clonotype: A read error may explain this, as a much larger clone is one base away. The genes are TRBV29-1 and TRBJ2-2, with 8 nucleotides matching TRBD1. The germline CDR1 and CDR2 sequences are SQVTM and ANQGSEA. The CDR3 loop spans 14 amino acids. The CDR3 loop is CCVDRGPNTGELFF. The CDR3, as DNA: TGCTGCGTTGACAGGGGTCCGAACACCGGGGAGCTGTTTTTT.

Worth noting for this clonotype: A much larger clonotype is one base distant, so this may be a read error. CDR3 in amino acids: CTSSYGWTVHF. The CDR3 coding sequence is TGTACCAGCAGTTACGGTTGGACGGTCCATTTT. V usage is TRBV6-2 or TRBV6-3 and J usage is TRBJ1-5; unclear D gene. The CDR3 consists of 11 residues. Looked up from germline, CDR1 is MNHEY and CDR2 is SVGEGT.

The sample holds many counts of this clonotype. The J gene is TRBJ2-5, the V gene TRBV28; 14 bases map to TRBD2. The CDR3 extends over 15 amino acids. The V gene end was trimmed by 6 bases and the J gene end by 5 bases; junction bases not matched to a gene: 5. The germline V gene has CDR1 MDHEN and CDR2 SYDVKM. CDR3 nucleotides: TGTGCCAGCAGCGGGACTAGCGGGAGACGGGAGACCCAGTACTTC. Translating gives CASSGTSGRRETQYF.

The rearrangement links TRBV6-6 to TRBJ1-5, with TRBD1 identical over 10 bases. The CDR3 has 16 residues. Germline CDR1 reads MNHNY; CDR2 reads SVGAGI (reference sequence). J lost 6 bases, V lost 2 bases, and 7 bases had no gene match. The CDR3 sequence is CASSYGGTGVCQPQHF. In DNA, the CDR3 is TGTGCCAGCAGTTACGGCGGGACAGGGGTGTGTCAGCCCCAGCATTTT.

Comment on this clonotype: One end of the junction fails to match germline, which may point to a read error. The chain links TRBV10-3 to TRBJ1-4; D not resolved. Germline lookup yields CDR1 ENHRY and CDR2 SYGVKD. The CDR3 spans 14 residues. The CDR3 loop reads CAISELLRNEKLFF. CDR3 nucleotide sequence: TGTGCCATCAGTGAGTTACTCCGAAATGAAAAACTATTTTTT.

Details on this clonotype: A clone one base away is much larger, so this may be a read error. J is TRBJ1-2 and V is TRBV6-1; TRBD1 might be the D (5 bases). Looked up from germline, CDR1 is MNHNS and CDR2 is SASEGT. The CDR3 runs 13 residues. The CDR3 coding sequence is TGTGCCAGCCTTTGGCAGGGTAGGATGGGCTTCACCTTC. Translating it yields CASLWQGRMGFTF.

Note on this clonotype: A much larger clone is a single base away; this may be a read error. Since no conserved phenylalanine or tryptophan closes the CDR3, a read error is the likely cause. The chain couples TRBV12-3 or TRBV12-4 to TRBJ1-1, with a weak D call TRBD1 (6 bases). V was cut by 1 base and J by 5 bases, with 17 bases left in between. This CDR3 has 16 residues. The CDR3 loop is CASSLVSLGGRTEAFL. The CDR3 DNA reads TGTGCCAGCAGTTTAGTATCCCTGGGGGGGCGGACTGAAGCTTTCTTA.

The chain is built from TRBV10-3 and TRBJ2-2, with a tentative D call TRBD1 (6 bases). CDR1 is ENHRY and CDR2 is SYGVKD in the germline V gene. This CDR3 spans 14 amino acids. Trimming stripped 3 bases from V and 4 bases from J, with 9 bases between. DNA for the CDR3: TGTGCCATCAGTGATTCGACAGGCACCGGGGAGCTGTTTTTT. Encoded protein: CAISDSTGTGELFF.

This clonotype was recorded once. The chain carries TRBV4-1 and TRBJ1-4; D not certain. Germline values: CDR1 MGHRA, CDR2 YSYEKL. CDR3 length: 16 residues. V was cut by 0 bases and J by 15 bases, with 23 bases left in between. For the CDR3, the DNA is TGCGCCAGCAGCCAAGACGAGATAGGTCGAATCGGGAAAGTGTTTTTT. Translated, it gives CASSQDEIGRIGKVFF.

This clonotype was seen at least ten times. V and J are TRBV10-3 and TRBJ1-1; a weak D match, TRBD1 (6 bases). The germline V and J ends were trimmed by 0 bases and 6 bases, with 8 bases remaining between them. The CDR3 covers 13 residues. In germline, CDR1 is ENHRY, CDR2 SYGVKD. The CDR3 sequence is CAISESKGAEAFF. The CDR3 nucleotides are TGTGCCATCAGTGAGTCGAAGGGGGCTGAAGCTTTCTTT.

Points on this clonotype: A single base separates this from a much larger clone, so it may be a read error. V is TRBV29-1 and J is TRBJ1-2; TRBD1 aligns across 11 bases. CDR1 is SQVTM, CDR2 ANQGSEA, per germline. The J segment lost 9 bases and the V segment lost 6 bases, leaving 12 bases of the junction unmatched. The CDR3 is 14 residues long. In nucleotides, the CDR3 is TGCAGCGTGGCCATGACCGGACAGGGGGCCCGCTACACCTTC. Its translation is CSVAMTGQGARYTF.

On this clonotype: The junction shows a germline mismatch at one end, possibly a read error. The chain employs TRBV11-1 and TRBJ2-7, with TRBD2 matching over 7 bases. The CDR3 runs 15 residues. CDR1 and CDR2 (germline): SGHAT, FQDESV (reference sequence). In DNA, the CDR3 is TGTGCCAGCAGTTTAGAGGTTTCAGGTTCGGGAGGGCAGTACTTC. This gives the protein CASSLEVSGSGGQYF.

This clonotype was found a few times. This chain uses TRBV30 with TRBJ1-2, with D possibly being TRBD1 (6 bases). This CDR3 contains 15 residues. V gave up 2 bases and J gave up 5 bases, with 18 bases separating them. Germline V gives CDR1 GTSNPN, CDR2 SVGIG (reference sequence). The CDR3 region is CAWSLLDRGAYGYTF. CDR3 nucleotide sequence: TGTGCCTGGAGTTTATTGGATAGGGGGGCATATGGCTACACCTTC.

In its sample, this clonotype was seen once. An end of the junction differs from the germline gene, which may be a read error. The rearrangement links TRBV10-3 to TRBJ2-7; D not certain. There are 14 residues in the CDR3. Germline V CDR1 and CDR2: ENHRY, SYGVKD. CDR3 region: CAISGSTVAYGQYF. The CDR3 DNA follows: TGTGCCATCAGTGGGTCGACGGTCGCCTACGGGCAGTACTTC.

Regarding this clonotype: A read error may be the cause here, since a much bigger clone is one base away. The V gene is TRBV4-2, the J gene TRBJ1-6; possibly TRBD1 for D (5 bases). Germline V gene data show CDR1 as LGHNA and CDR2 as YNFKEQ. The CDR3 consists of 12 residues. Here the CDR3 DNA reads TGTGCCAGCAGCCAAGATGCAGGGCCCTACCGCTTT. Its protein is CASSQDAGPYRF.

This clonotype was seen many times. This chain links TRBV6-1 with TRBJ1-5; D may be TRBD1 (5 bases). The germline gives CDR1 MNHNS, CDR2 SASEGT. V was pared by 4 bases and J by 4 bases, with 11 bases between. CDR3 length: 14 amino acids. CDR3 sequence reads: CASSGPGRNQPQHF. The CDR3 nucleotides are TGTGCCAGCAGTGGCCCAGGGCGGAATCAGCCCCAGCATTTT.

This clonotype was seen more than once but under ten times. The V and J genes are TRBV5-1 and TRBJ2-7; D may match TRBD1 or TRBD2 (5 bases each). V was clipped by 1 base and J by 0 bases, with 11 bases between them. CDR1 is SGHRS and CDR2 is YFSETQ in the germline V gene. The CDR3 length is 15 residues. CDR3 in amino acids: CASSLSAGSSYEQYF. The DNA of the CDR3 is TGCGCCAGCAGCTTGAGCGCAGGGAGCTCCTACGAGCAGTACTTC.

The chain has TRBV5-1 and TRBJ2-5; D remains unclear. Germline values: CDR1 SGHRS, CDR2 YFSETQ. There are 14 residues in the CDR3. Trimming took 3 bases from V and 1 from J, leaving 10 bases between them. The CDR3 protein is CASSYMTVQETQYF. The CDR3 nucleotides are TGCGCCAGCAGCTACATGACCGTCCAAGAGACCCAGTACTTC.

V is TRBV5-1 and J is TRBJ1-2, with unresolved D. This CDR3 has 12 residues. Germline CDR1 SGHRS, CDR2 YFSETQ. The V gene lost 4 bases and the J gene lost 8 bases, with 12 bases spanning the gap. CDR3 nucleotides: TGCGCCAGCAGCGATCAGGAAGAAGGCTACACCTTC. As protein: CASSDQEEGYTF. The whole variable domain, filled in from reference TRBV5-1 and TRBJ1-2, reads KAGVTQTPRYLIKTRGQQVTLSCSPISGHRSVSWYQQTPGQGLQFLFEYFSETQRNKGNFPGRFSGRQFSNSRSEMNVSTLELGDSALYLCASSDQEEGYTFGSGTRLTVV.

Remarks on this clonotype: One junction end disagrees with the germline gene, perhaps due to a read error. This chain uses TRBV29-1 with TRBJ1-1; D is undetermined. CDR3 length equals 10 residues. The germline V gene encodes CDR1 SQVTM and CDR2 ANQGSEA. The CDR3 DNA follows: TGCATCGTACCTGACACTGAAGCTTTATTT. Encoded protein: CIVPDTEALF.

A word on this clonotype: The junction does not match germline at one end; this may be a read error. The rearrangement joins TRBV28 to TRBJ2-2, with D perhaps matching TRBD2 (5 bases). The length of the CDR3 is 15 residues. The germline V gene has CDR1 MDHEN and CDR2 SYDVKM. The CDR3 loop reads CASSSTSLVTGEMFF. DNA for the CDR3: TGTGCCAGCAGTTCGACGAGCTTAGTCACCGGGGAGATGTTTTTT.